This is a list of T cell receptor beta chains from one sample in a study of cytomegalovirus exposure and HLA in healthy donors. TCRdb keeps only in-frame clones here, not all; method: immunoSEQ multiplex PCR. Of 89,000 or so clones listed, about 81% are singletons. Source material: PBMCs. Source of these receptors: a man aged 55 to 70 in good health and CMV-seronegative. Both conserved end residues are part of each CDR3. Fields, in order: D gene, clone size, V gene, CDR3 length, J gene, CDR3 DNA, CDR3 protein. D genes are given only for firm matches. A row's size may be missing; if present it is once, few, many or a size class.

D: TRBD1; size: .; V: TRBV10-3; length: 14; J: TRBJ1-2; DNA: TGTGCCATCAGTGAGAGTCAGGGGGCAGGAGGCTACACCTTC; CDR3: CAISESQGAGGYTF
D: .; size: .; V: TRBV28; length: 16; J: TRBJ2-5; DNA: TGTGCCAGCAACAACCCCCCGGGACACCTTCAAGAGACCCAGTACTTC; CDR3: CASNNPPGHLQETQYF
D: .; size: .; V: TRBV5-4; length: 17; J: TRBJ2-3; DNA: TGTGCCAGCAGCTTGGCGGACAGAGCTCCTAGCACAGATACGCAGTATTTT; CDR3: CASSLADRAPSTDTQYF
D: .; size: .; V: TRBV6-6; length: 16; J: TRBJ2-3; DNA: TGTGCCAGCACCTTCTTACGGGTAGCTAGCACAGATACGCAGTATTTT; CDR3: CASTFLRVASTDTQYF
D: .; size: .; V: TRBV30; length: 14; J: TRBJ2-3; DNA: TGTGCCTGGAAGTGGGCTTCTAGCACAGATACGCAGTATTTT; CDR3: CAWKWASSTDTQYF
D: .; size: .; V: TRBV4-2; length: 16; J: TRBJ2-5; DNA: TGTGCCAGCAGCCAAGGGCAGGGGGGAGAGGAAGAGACCCAGTACTTC; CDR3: CASSQGQGGEEETQYF
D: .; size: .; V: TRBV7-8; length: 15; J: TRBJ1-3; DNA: TGTGCCAGCAGCTTAGTGGGCAATCCTGGAAACACCATATATTTT; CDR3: CASSLVGNPGNTIYF
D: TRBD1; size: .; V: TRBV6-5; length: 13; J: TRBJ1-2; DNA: TGTGCCAGCAGTGTAGGGACAGGGGTTGGCTACACCTTC; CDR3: CASSVGTGVGYTF
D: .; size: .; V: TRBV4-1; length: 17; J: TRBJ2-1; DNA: TGCGCCAGCAGCCAAGATTTTCCCGAGACTGGGTCTAGCGAGCAGTTCTTC; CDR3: CASSQDFPETGSSEQFF
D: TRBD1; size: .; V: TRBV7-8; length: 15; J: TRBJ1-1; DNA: TGTGCCAGCAGCTCCGCTCGGACAGGGCACACTGAAGCTTTCTTT; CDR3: CASSSARTGHTEAFF
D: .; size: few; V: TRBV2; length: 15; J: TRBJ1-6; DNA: TGTGCCAGCAGTGAGAGAACAGGCGATAATTCACCCCTCCACTTT; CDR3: CASSERTGDNSPLHF
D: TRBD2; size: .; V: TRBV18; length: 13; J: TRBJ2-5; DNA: TGTGCCAGCGCCCTTGGGAGGGAGGAGACCCAGTACTTC; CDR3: CASALGREETQYF
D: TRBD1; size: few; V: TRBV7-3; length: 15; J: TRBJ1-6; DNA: TGTGCCAGCAGCTCACGACAGGGGAATAATTCACCCCTCCACTTT; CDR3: CASSSRQGNNSPLHF
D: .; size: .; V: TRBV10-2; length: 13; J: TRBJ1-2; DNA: TGCGCCAGCAGGGAGAGGGGCATTCCCGGCTACACCTTC; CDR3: CASRERGIPGYTF
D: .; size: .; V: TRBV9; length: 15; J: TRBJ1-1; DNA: TGTGCCAGCAGCGCCAGCCGACAAATGAACACTGAAGCTTTCTTT; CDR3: CASSASRQMNTEAFF
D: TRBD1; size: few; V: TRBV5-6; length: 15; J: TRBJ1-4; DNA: TGTGCCAGCAGCACCGGGACAGGGGGCGCGGAAAAACTGTTTTTT; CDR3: CASSTGTGGAEKLFF
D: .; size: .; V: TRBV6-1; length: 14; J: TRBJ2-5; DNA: TGTGCCACGGACCGGGGGATGCTGATTGAGACCCAGTACTTC; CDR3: CATDRGMLIETQYF
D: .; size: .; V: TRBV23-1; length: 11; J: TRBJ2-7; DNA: TGCGGGACAGTCTCCTTCCACGAGCAGTACTTC; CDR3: CGTVSFHEQYF
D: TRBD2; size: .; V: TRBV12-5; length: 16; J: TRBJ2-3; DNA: TGTGCTAGTGGGTACACAGCGGGGGGCCTCACAGATACGCAGTATTTT; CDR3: CASGYTAGGLTDTQYF
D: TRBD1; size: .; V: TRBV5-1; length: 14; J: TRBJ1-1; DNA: TGCGCCAGCAGCTGGGGACAGCTGAACACTGAAGCTTTCTTT; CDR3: CASSWGQLNTEAFF
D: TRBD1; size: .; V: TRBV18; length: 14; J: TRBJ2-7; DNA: TGTGCCAGCTCACCGGAAACAGGGGGCGACGAGCAGTACTTC; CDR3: CASSPETGGDEQYF
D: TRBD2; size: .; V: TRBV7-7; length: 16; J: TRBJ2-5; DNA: TGTGCCAGCAGCTCGGGACTAGCGGGGGGGACAGAGACCCAGTACTTC; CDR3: CASSSGLAGGTETQYF
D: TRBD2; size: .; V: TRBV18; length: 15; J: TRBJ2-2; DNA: TGTGCCAGCTCGGGGACTAGCGGGGCCACCGGGGAGCTGTTTTTT; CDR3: CASSGTSGATGELFF
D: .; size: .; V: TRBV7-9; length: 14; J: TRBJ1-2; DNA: TGTGCCAGCAGCTTAGGCCCGGGATTGAGTGGCTACACCTTC; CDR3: CASSLGPGLSGYTF
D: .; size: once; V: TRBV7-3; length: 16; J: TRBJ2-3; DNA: TGTGCCAGCAGCTTAGGGTCTAGCCCCCGCACAGATACGCAGTATTTT; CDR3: CASSLGSSPRTDTQYF
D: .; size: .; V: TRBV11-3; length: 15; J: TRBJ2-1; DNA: TGTGCCAGCAGCTTGAACACGGGACTTTACAATGAGCAGTTCTTC; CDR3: CASSLNTGLYNEQFF
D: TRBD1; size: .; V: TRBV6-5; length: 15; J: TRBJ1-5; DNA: TGTGCCAGCAGTTACTCGACAGGGAGCAATCAGCCCCAGCATTTT; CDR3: CASSYSTGSNQPQHF
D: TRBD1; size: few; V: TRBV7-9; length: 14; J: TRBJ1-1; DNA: TGTGCCAGCAGCCTGATAGACAGGGGTGCTGAAGCTTTCTTT; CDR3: CASSLIDRGAEAFF
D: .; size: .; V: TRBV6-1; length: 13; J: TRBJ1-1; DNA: TGTGCCAGCAGTGTTGGACAGCGATCTGAAGCTTTCTTT; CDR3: CASSVGQRSEAFF
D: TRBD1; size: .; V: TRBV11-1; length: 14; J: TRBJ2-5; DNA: TGTGCCAGCAGATCAGACAGGGGACGCGAGACCCAGTACTTC; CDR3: CASRSDRGRETQYF
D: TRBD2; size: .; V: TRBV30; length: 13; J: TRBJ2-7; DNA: TGTGCCTGGAGGCGGGGGTACTCCTACGAGCAGTACTTC; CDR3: CAWRRGYSYEQYF
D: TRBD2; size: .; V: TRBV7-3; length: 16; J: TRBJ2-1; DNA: TGTGCCAGCCAAACTACCGGGGGGGACTCCTACAATGAGCAGTTCTTC; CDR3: CASQTTGGDSYNEQFF
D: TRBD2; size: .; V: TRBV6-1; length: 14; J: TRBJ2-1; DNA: TGTGCCAGCAGTGGGAGCGGGGGGTACAATGAGCAGTTCTTC; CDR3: CASSGSGGYNEQFF
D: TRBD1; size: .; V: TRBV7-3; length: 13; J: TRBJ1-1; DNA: TGTGCCAGCAGCCTGACGGAGGGGGCGGAAGCTTTCTTT; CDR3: CASSLTEGAEAFF
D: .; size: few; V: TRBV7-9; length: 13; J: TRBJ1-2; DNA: TGTGCCAGCAGTTTAGCAGGGGACTATGGCTACACCTTC; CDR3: CASSLAGDYGYTF
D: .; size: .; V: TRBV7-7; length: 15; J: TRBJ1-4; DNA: TGTGCCAGCAGCTTAGGGTCCGGGACTAATGAAAAACTGTTTTTT; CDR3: CASSLGSGTNEKLFF
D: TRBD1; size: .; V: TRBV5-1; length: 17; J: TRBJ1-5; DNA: TGCGCCAGCAGCCGACCACAGGGGGAGTATAGCAATCAGCCCCAGCATTTT; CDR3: CASSRPQGEYSNQPQHF
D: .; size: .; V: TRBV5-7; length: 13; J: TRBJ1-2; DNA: TGTGCCAGCAGCTTGGACAGTCACTATGGCTACACCTTC; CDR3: CASSLDSHYGYTF
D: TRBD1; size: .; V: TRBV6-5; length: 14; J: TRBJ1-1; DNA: TGTGCCAGCAGTTTAGGGGGCTCGAACACTGAAGCTTTCTTT; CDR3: CASSLGGSNTEAFF
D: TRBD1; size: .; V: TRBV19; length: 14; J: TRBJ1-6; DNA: TGTGCCAGCACAGACAGGGGAAATAATTCACCCCTCCACTTT; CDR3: CASTDRGNNSPLHF
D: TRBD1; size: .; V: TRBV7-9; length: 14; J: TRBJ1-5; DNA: TGTGCCAGCAGAACAACAGGGGACAATCAGCCCCAGCATTTT; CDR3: CASRTTGDNQPQHF
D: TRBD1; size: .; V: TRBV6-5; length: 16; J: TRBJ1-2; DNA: TGTGCCAGCAGTTTCAGTAAACAGGGACAGGGCTATGGCTACACCTTC; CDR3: CASSFSKQGQGYGYTF
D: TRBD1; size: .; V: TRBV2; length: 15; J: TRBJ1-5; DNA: TGTGCCAGCAGAGCGGACAGGGGGCCGGAACAGCCCCAGCATTTT; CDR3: CASRADRGPEQPQHF
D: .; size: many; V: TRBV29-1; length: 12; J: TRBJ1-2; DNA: TGCAGCGTTGTCTTGGCCAACTATGGCTACACCTTC; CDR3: CSVVLANYGYTF
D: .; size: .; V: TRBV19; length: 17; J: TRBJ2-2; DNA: TGTGCCAGTAGTCCAATTCTCGGGAGGGGGCTTACCGGGGAGCTGTTTTTT; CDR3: CASSPILGRGLTGELFF
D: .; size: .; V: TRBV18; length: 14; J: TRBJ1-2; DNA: TGTGCCAGCTCACCGAGGGGCTTGGACTATGGCTACCCCTTC; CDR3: CASSPRGLDYGYPF
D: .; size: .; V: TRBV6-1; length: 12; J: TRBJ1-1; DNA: TGTGCCAGCTTCCTTCAGGGGACTGAAGCTTTCTTT; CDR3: CASFLQGTEAFF
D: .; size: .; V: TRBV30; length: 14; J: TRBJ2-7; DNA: TGTGCCTGGACGGAGGGCATAGCCTCCTACGAGCAGTACTTC; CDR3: CAWTEGIASYEQYF
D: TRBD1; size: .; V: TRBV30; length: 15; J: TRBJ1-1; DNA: TGTGCCTGGAGTACCGGACAGGGGGCCTACACTGAAGCTTTCTTT; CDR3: CAWSTGQGAYTEAFF
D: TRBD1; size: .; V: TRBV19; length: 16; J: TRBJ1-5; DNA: TGTGCCAGTAGTATAAGGGACAGGGGATACGATCAGCCCCAGCATTTT; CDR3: CASSIRDRGYDQPQHF
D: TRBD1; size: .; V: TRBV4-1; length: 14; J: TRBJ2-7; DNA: TGCGCCAGCAGCACCCCGGGACAGTCCTACGAGCAGTACTTC; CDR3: CASSTPGQSYEQYF